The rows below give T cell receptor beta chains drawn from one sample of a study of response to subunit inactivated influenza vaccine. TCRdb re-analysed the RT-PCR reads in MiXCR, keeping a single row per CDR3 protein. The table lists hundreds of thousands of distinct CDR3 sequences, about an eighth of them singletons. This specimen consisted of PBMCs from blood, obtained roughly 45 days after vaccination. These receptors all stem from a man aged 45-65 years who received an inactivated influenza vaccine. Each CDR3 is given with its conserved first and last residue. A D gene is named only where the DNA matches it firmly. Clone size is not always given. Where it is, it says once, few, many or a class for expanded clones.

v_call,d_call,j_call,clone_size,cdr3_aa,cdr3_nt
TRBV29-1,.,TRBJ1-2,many,CSVEGPRRGYTF,TGCAGCGTTGAAGGACCCCGCCGTGGCTACACCTTC
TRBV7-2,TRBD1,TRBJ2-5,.,CASSLSYRGQTQYF,TGTGCCAGCAGCCTCTCATACAGGGGACAGACCCAGTACTTC
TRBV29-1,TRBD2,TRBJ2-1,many,CSVGGSGGLSSYNEQFF,TGCAGCGTTGGTGGTAGCGGGGGGCTGAGCTCCTACAATGAGCAGTTCTTC
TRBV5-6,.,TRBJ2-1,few,CASSLAGDLGNEQFF,TGTGCCAGCAGCTTGGCCGGGGACCTGGGCAATGAGCAGTTCTTC
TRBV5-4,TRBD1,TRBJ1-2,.,CASSEDRGRDYGYTF,TGTGCCAGCAGCGAGGACAGGGGGCGCGACTATGGCTACACCTTC
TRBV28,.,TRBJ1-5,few,CASRFISGNQPQHF,TGTGCCAGCAGGTTCATTTCAGGGAATCAGCCCCAGCATTTT
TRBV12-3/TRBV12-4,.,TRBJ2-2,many,CASSLIYGRGDTGELFF,TGTGCCAGCAGTTTAATCTATGGGCGGGGAGACACCGGGGAGCTGTTTTTT
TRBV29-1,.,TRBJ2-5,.,CSVEQNPQETQYF,TGCAGCGTTGAGCAAAACCCCCAAGAGACCCAGTACTTC
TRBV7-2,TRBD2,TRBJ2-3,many,CASSLARLAGATQYF,TGTGCCAGCAGCTTAGCCCGACTAGCGGGCGCTACGCAGTATTTT
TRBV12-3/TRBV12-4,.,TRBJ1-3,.,CASSLHRVAGRGNTIYF,TGTGCCAGCAGTCTCCATCGAGTGGCTGGACGTGGAAACACCATATATTTT
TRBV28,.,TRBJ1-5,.,CASSSYQPQHF,TGTGCCAGCAGTTCCTATCAGCCCCAGCATTTT
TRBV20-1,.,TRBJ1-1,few,CSASPGSANTEAFF,TGCAGTGCTTCACCCGGGTCTGCGAACACTGAAGCTTTCTTT
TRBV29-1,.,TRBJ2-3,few,CSVSNGNPTDTQYF,TGCAGCGTTTCTAACGGGAACCCCACAGATACGCAGTATTTT
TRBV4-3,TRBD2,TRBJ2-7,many,CASSQDISGGGYEQYF,TGCGCCAGCAGCCAAGATATTAGCGGGGGGGGTTACGAGCAGTACTTC
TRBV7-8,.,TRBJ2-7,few,CASSLGGRREQYF,TGTGCCAGCAGCTTAGGGGGTCGGCGCGAGCAGTACTTC
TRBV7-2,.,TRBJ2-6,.,CASSLALAGANVLTF,TGTGCCAGCAGCTTAGCCCTAGCTGGGGCCAACGTCCTGACTTTC
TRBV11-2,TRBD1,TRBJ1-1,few,CASSLGTGGVEAFF,TGTGCCAGCAGCTTGGGGACAGGGGGTGTTGAAGCTTTCTTT
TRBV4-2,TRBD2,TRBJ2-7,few,CASRQETSGAYEQYF,TGTGCCAGCAGACAAGAGACTAGCGGGGCCTACGAGCAGTACTTC
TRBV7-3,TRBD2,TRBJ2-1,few,CASSFGTSGSLNEQFF,TGTGCCAGCAGCTTCGGGACTAGCGGGAGTCTCAATGAGCAGTTCTTC
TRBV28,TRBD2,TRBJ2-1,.,CASRKPSGVLSYNEQFF,TGTGCCAGCAGAAAACCTAGCGGGGTGCTCTCCTACAATGAGCAGTTCTTC
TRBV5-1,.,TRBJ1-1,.,CASSLWQGRTNTEAFF,TGCGCCAGCAGCTTGTGGCAGGGGAGGACGAACACTGAAGCTTTCTTT
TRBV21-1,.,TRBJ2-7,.,CARSTGTACVGYEQYF,TGTGCCAGGTCGACCGGGACAGCCTGTGTGGGGTACGAGCAGTACTTC
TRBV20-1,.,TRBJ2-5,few,CSANRAGAQETQYF,TGCAGTGCTAACCGGGCGGGGGCTCAAGAGACCCAGTACTTC
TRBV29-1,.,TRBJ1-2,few,CSVDSAGTSRGYTF,TGCAGCGTCGATAGTGCCGGGACCTCCCGCGGCTACACCTTC
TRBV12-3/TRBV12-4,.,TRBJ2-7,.,CASSFLQGKQYF,TGTGCCAGCAGTTTTCTTCAGGGAAAACAGTACTTC
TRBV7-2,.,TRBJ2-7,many,CASSLVGVEQYF,TGTGCCAGCAGCTTAGTCGGGGTCGAGCAGTACTTC
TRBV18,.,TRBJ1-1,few,CASSPPAGARAFF,TGTGCCAGCTCACCACCGGCGGGGGCGAGAGCTTTCTTT
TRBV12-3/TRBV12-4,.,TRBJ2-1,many,CASSVPYYAPYNEQFF,TGTGCCAGCAGCGTCCCCTACTATGCGCCGTACAATGAGCAGTTCTTC
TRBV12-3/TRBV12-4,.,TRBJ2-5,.,CASRLGILGGETQYF,TGTGCCAGCAGACTTGGGATACTCGGGGGAGAGACCCAGTACTTC
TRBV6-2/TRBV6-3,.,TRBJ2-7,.,CASSVLEGKSYEQYF,TGTGCCAGCAGCGTCCTGGAGGGAAAGTCCTACGAGCAGTACTTC
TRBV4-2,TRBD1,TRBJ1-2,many,CASSQETAQGVGYTF,TGTGCCAGCAGCCAAGAGACGGCCCAGGGGGTGGGCTACACCTTC
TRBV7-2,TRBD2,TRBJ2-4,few,CASSPGGGSNIQYF,TGTGCCAGCAGCCCCGGCGGGGGAAGTAACATTCAGTACTTC
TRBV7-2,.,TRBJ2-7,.,CASSPKSDYEQYF,TGTGCCAGCAGCCCGAAATCAGACTACGAGCAGTACTTC
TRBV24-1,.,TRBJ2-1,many,CATGRGGRGNEQFF,TGTGCCACCGGTCGAGGGGGAAGGGGCAATGAGCAGTTCTTC
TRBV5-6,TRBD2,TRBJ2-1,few,CASSFGSGGNNEQFF,TGTGCCAGCAGCTTTGGTAGCGGGGGAAACAATGAGCAGTTCTTC
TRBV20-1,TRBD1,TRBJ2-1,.,CSAGRGTGTYNEQFF,TGCAGTGCTGGAAGAGGGACAGGCACCTACAATGAGCAGTTCTTC
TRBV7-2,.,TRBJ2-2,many,CASSLAGVGTNTGELFF,TGTGCCAGCAGCTTAGCAGGGGTCGGTACGAACACCGGGGAGCTGTTTTTT
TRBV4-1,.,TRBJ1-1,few,CASSQDLGRVVSDTEAFF,TGCGCCAGCAGCCAAGATCTAGGCAGGGTGGTTAGTGACACTGAAGCTTTCTTT
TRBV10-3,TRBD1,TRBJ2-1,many,CAISESTGGNEQFF,TGTGCCATCAGTGAGTCGACAGGGGGGAATGAGCAGTTCTTC
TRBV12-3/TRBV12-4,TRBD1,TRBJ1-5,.,CASSVDRGGNQPQHF,TGTGCCAGCAGTGTAGACAGGGGGGGCAATCAGCCCCAGCATTTT
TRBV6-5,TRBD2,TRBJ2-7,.,CASSYERGPGEQYF,TGTGCCAGCAGTTACGAGCGGGGGCCCGGCGAGCAGTACTTC
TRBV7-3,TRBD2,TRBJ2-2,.,CASSYTSGSHTGELFF,TGTGCCAGCAGCTATACTAGCGGGAGTCACACCGGGGAGCTGTTTTTT
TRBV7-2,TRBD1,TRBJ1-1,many,CASSAYTGDTEAFF,TGTGCCAGCAGCGCATATACAGGGGACACTGAAGCTTTCTTT
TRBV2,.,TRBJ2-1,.,CASSSSGILVDEQFF,TGTGCCAGCAGTTCCTCGGGTATCTTGGTCGATGAGCAGTTCTTC
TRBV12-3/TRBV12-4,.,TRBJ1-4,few,CASTDFPHRLNEKLFF,TGTGCCAGCACCGATTTCCCTCACAGGCTTAATGAAAAACTGTTTTTT
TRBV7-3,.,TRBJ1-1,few,CASSSQGPNTEAFF,TGTGCCAGCAGCTCACAGGGCCCGAACACTGAAGCTTTCTTT
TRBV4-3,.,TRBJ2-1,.,CASSQDTVVYNEQFF,TGCGCCAGCAGCCAAGATACCGTAGTCTACAATGAGCAGTTCTTC
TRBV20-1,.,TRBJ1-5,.,CSARSEDYSNQPQHF,TGCAGTGCTCGCTCCGAGGACTATAGCAATCAGCCCCAGCATTTT
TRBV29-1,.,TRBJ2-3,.,CSVESSRDTQYF,TGCAGCGTTGAATCGTCCCGCGATACGCAGTATTTT
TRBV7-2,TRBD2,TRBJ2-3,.,CASSQAAGGPSTDTQYF,TGTGCCAGCAGCCAAGCGGCGGGAGGGCCTAGCACAGATACGCAGTATTTT
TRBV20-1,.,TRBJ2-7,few,CSAYGGGSSYEQYF,TGCAGTGCTTATGGGGGCGGGAGCTCCTACGAGCAGTACTTC
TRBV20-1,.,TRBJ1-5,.,CSADSSNQPQHF,TGCAGTGCCGACAGTAGCAATCAGCCCCAGCATTTT
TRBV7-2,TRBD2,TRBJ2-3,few,CASSVSSGGAPDTQYF,TGTGCCAGCAGCGTCTCTAGCGGGGGGGCCCCAGATACGCAGTATTTT